The 9 T cell receptor beta chains presented below share a single source sample, sequenced in a study of blood T cell repertoires in COVID-19. Some clones are missing from TCRdb's copy, which holds only in-frame ones; the method was immunoSEQ multiplex PCR. The sample has 130,000 to 150,000 clones, about four fifths seen once. Sequenced input: peripheral blood. Receptor source: a human donor with acute or convalescent COVID-19. The donor label of this sample is uncertain.

This chain links TRBV3-1 (or the pseudogene TRBV3-2) with TRBJ1-3; 7 bases align to TRBD1. The CDR3 is made up of 17 amino acids. CDR1 is LGHDT and CDR2 is YNNKEL in the germline V gene (reference sequence). The trim removed 2 bases at V and 0 bases at J, leaving 7 bases unmatched. DNA for the CDR3: TGTGCCAGCAGCCAAACGGACAGGTCGTCCTCTGGAAACACCATATATTTT. As protein: CASSQTDRSSSGNTIYF.

This chain joins TRBV7-6 and TRBJ2-6, with D hard to call. Trimming pared 2 bases from V and 0 bases from J, leaving 8 bases between. CDR1 is SGHVS, CDR2 FNYEAQ, per germline. This CDR3 has 16 residues. The CDR3 DNA is TGTGCCAGCAGCTTAACGACATACTCTGGGGCCAACGTCCTGACTTTC. Protein: CASSLTTYSGANVLTF.

The chain is built from TRBV9 and TRBJ2-2; 8 bases align to TRBD1. V dropped 0 bases and J dropped 4; count of bases not matched to a gene: 5. From germline, CDR1 is SGDLS and CDR2 YYNGEE. The CDR3 runs to 16 residues. This chain's CDR3 is CASSVGRQGITGELFF. The CDR3, as DNA: TGTGCCAGCAGCGTAGGCCGACAGGGGATCACCGGGGAGCTGTTTTTT.

The chain employs TRBV10-3 and TRBJ1-1; TRBD1 is a possible D gene (5 bases). Trimming took 6 bases from V and 3 from J, leaving 14 bases between them. The CDR3 consists of 14 residues. Germline CDR1 ENHRY, CDR2 SYGVKD. The CDR3: CAIRGTPRDTEAFF. In DNA form, the CDR3 reads TGTGCCATCAGGGGGACTCCCAGGGACACTGAAGCTTTCTTT.

The chain carries TRBV30 and TRBJ1-2; D is undetermined. V lost 7 bases, J lost 7 bases, and 10 bases lay in between. Germline V gives CDR1 GTSNPN, CDR2 SVGIG (reference sequence). The CDR3 contains 10 residues. In nucleotides, the CDR3 is TGTGCCTATCGGGCGGGTGGCTACACCTTC. Protein sequence: CAYRAGGYTF.

The CDR3 bases are TGTGCCATACAGGGAAGGATGGAGAATTCACCCCTCCACTTT. Protein product: CAIQGRMENSPLHF. V is TRBV7-9 and J is TRBJ1-6; a weak D match, TRBD1 (6 bases). Per germline, CDR1 SEHNR and CDR2 FQNEAQ (reference sequence). Trimming shortened V by 10 bases and J by 7 bases, and 17 bases separated the two germline ends. This CDR3 spans 14 amino acids. Variable domain in full (rest from reference TRBV7-9 and TRBJ1-6): DTGVSQNPRHKITKRGQNVTFRCDPISEHNRLYWYRQTLGQGPEFLTYFQNEAQLEKSRLLSDRFSAERPKGSFSTLEIQRTEQGDSAMYLCAIQGRMENSPLHFGNGTRLTVT.

The chain links TRBV6-5 to TRBJ1-2; D is perhaps TRBD1 (6 bases). Germline assignment: CDR1 MNHEY and CDR2 SVGAGI. This CDR3 has 14 amino acids. V lost 6 bases, J lost 3 bases, and 14 bases lay in between. CDR3 in amino acids: CASSRTEGDYGYTF. DNA for the CDR3: TGTGCCAGCAGCCGGACAGAGGGGGACTATGGCTACACCTTC.

The CDR3 DNA reads as TGTGCCACCAGCAGAGGTGCAGGGGAGACCACTAATGAAAAACTGTTTTTT. This codes for CATSRGAGETTNEKLFF. The V and J genes are TRBV15 and TRBJ1-4; possible D gene TRBD1, 6 bases. Germline-derived CDR1 and CDR2 are LNHNV and YYDKDF (reference sequence). V was trimmed by 1 base and J by 2 bases, leaving 14 bases between them. This CDR3 spans 17 amino acids.

CDR3 nucleotides: TGTGCCAGCAGCCTCGAGACTACCCTGCAGGGGGATACGCAGTATTTT. Its translation is CASSLETTLQGDTQYF. This chain links TRBV7-8 with TRBJ2-3, with TRBD1 as a possible D gene (6 bases). Trimming left V 5 bases short and J 6 bases short, with 21 bases between. Germline CDR1 and CDR2: SGHVS and FQNEAQ. The CDR3 is 16 residues long.